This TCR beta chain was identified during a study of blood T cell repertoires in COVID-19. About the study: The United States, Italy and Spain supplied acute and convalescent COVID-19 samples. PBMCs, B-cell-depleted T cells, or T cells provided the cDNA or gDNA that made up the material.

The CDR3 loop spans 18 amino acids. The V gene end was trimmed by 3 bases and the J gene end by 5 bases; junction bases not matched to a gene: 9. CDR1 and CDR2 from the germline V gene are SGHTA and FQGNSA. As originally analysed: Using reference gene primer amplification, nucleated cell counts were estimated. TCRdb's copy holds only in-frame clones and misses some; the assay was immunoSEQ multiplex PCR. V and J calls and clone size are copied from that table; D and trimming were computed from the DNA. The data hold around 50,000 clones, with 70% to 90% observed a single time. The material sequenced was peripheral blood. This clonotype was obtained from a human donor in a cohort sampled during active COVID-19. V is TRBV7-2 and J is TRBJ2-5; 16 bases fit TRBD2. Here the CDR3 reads CASSFYSGTSGGAETQYF. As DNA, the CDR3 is TGTGCCAGCAGCTTCTACTCCGGGACTAGCGGGGGGGCGGAGACCCAGTACTTC.